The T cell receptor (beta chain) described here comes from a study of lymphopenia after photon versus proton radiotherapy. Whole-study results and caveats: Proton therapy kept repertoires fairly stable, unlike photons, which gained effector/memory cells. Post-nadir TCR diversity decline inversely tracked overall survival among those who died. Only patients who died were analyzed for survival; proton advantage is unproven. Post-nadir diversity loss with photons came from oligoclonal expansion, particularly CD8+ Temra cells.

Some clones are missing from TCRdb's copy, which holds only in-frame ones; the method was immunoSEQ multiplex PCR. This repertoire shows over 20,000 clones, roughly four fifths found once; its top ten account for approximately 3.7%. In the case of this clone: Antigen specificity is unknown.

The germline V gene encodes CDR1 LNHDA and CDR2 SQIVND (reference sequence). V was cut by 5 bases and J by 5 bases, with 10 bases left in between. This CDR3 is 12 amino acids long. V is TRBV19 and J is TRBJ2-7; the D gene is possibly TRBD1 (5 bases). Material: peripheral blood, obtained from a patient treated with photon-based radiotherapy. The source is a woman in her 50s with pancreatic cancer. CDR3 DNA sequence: TGTGCCAGTAGTGGACCAGGGCACGAGCAGTACTTC. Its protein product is CASSGPGHEQYF.